The rows below give T cell receptor beta chains drawn from one sample of a study of shared clonotypes between healthy human individuals. Sequenced by immunoSEQ multiplex PCR; TCRdb stores in-frame clones only, minus some. The sample consists of approximately 600,000 clones, about 95% of them appearing once. Sequencing was done on a sample of naive CD8+ T cells sorted from blood. The receptors originated from a woman aged 25-40 years in good health. Each CDR3 is given with its conserved first and last residue. The order of the fields is CDR3 DNA, CDR3 protein, clone size, V gene, D gene, J gene. D genes are given only for firm matches. Size is omitted from some rows. Given values are once, few, many or a class for expanded clones.

TGTGCCAGCAGCAAGTCTAGCGGGGTTAGCACAGATACGCAGTATTTT,CASSKSSGVSTDTQYF,.,TRBV9,TRBD2,TRBJ2-3
TGCGCCAGCAGCATCCGAGGGAGCGGGAGTCTCACCGGGGAGCTGTTTTTT,CASSIRGSGSLTGELFF,.,TRBV5-1,TRBD2,TRBJ2-2
TGCGCCAGCAGTGAGCAGGGTAGGACTGAAGCTTTCTTT,CASSEQGRTEAFF,.,TRBV10-1,.,TRBJ1-1
TGTGCCAGCGGCCGTTCGGGGTACGATTTCGTCGAGCAGTACTTC,CASGRSGYDFVEQYF,.,TRBV27,.,TRBJ2-7
TGTGCCAGCAGCTCCGGGACAGGGGGCGCGAATACGCAGTATTTT,CASSSGTGGANTQYF,.,TRBV7-8,TRBD1,TRBJ2-3
TGTGCCAGCAGTGAGGGACACCAAGCCTACGAGCAGTACTTC,CASSEGHQAYEQYF,.,TRBV6-1,.,TRBJ2-7
TGTGCCAGCAGCCTATACTTAACTTGGACACCCGGTCAAGACTATGGCTACACCTTC,CASSLYLTWTPGQDYGYTF,.,TRBV4-2,.,TRBJ1-2
TGTGCCAGCAGCAACAGAATCCCCATAGCGGCGGAGACCCAGTACTTC,CASSNRIPIAAETQYF,.,TRBV7-2,.,TRBJ2-5
TGTGCCAGCAGCTTATCATATGACAATGAGCAGTTCTTC,CASSLSYDNEQFF,.,TRBV7-9,.,TRBJ2-1
TGCGCCAGCAGCTTGGATAGGGAAGGGCATGGCTACACCTTC,CASSLDREGHGYTF,.,TRBV5-1,.,TRBJ1-2
TGTGCCAGCAGCTTGGGGCGGGAGGCCTACAATGAGCAGTTCTTC,CASSLGREAYNEQFF,.,TRBV5-6,TRBD2,TRBJ2-1
TGTGCCAGCAGCCCCGGGACTAGCGGGTTTACCTACGAGCAGTACTTC,CASSPGTSGFTYEQYF,.,TRBV9,TRBD2,TRBJ2-7
TGTGCCAGCAGTGAAAAGGGTTCCTACGAGCAGTACTTC,CASSEKGSYEQYF,.,TRBV6-1,.,TRBJ2-7
TGTGCCAGCAGCCAAGCGACGATAGGGACAGCCACCGATGGCTACACCTTC,CASSQATIGTATDGYTF,.,TRBV4-2,TRBD1,TRBJ1-2
TGTGCCAGCAGTTCGTACAGGGATATCCCCTACGAGCAGTACTTC,CASSSYRDIPYEQYF,once,TRBV28,.,TRBJ2-7
TGCGCCAGCAGTGAAGGGTCTAGCGGGGTCATGAATGAGCAGTTCTTC,CASSEGSSGVMNEQFF,.,TRBV10-2,TRBD2,TRBJ2-1
TGTGCCAGCAGTTTTCGGTTTGAAGCTTTCTTT,CASSFRFEAFF,.,TRBV28,.,TRBJ1-1
TGTGCCAGTAGTATACTAGCGGGAGAGGGCTACGAGCAGTACTTC,CASSILAGEGYEQYF,.,TRBV19,TRBD2,TRBJ2-7
TGTGCCAGCAGTTTATCGGTAGGGGGGGAGACCCAGTACTTC,CASSLSVGGETQYF,.,TRBV27,.,TRBJ2-5
TGTGCCAGCAGCTGGACCGGTAGCGGGGAATACGAGCAGTACTTC,CASSWTGSGEYEQYF,.,TRBV11-2,TRBD2,TRBJ2-7
TGTGCCAGCAGCGAGGGACAGTCCTACGAGCAGTACTTC,CASSEGQSYEQYF,few,TRBV11-1,TRBD1,TRBJ2-7
TGTGCCAGCAGCCATGCACAGGGGGCGGACGAGCAGTACTTC,CASSHAQGADEQYF,.,TRBV7-9,TRBD1,TRBJ2-7